One sample yielded the 25 T cell receptor beta chains listed below, sequenced in a study of regulatory T cells in long-lasting Graves disease. Construction of the TCR beta libraries employed iRepertoire HTBI primers in conjunction with Arm-PCR of CDR3 regions. Using its own MiXCR run on the multiplex PCR reads, TCRdb lists one record per CDR3 protein. The sample consists of approximately 400,000 distinct CDR3 sequences, approximately 25% of them appearing once. The time point was: persistent/refractory GD, antithyroid drugs over 5 years with positive TRAb. Researchers made the TCR library from RNA that was extracted from PBMCs. Here the sequenced sample was peripheral blood mononuclear cells (PBMCs), taken when the disease was refractory, from a patient treated with antithyroid drugs. All receptors derive from a woman in her thirties or forties with Graves disease.

About this clonotype: A much larger clonotype is one base distant, so this may be a read error. CDR3 bases: TGTGCCAGCAGGACTCTCCCGGGAAATAATTCACCCCACCACTTT. Amino acid sequence: CASRTLPGNNSPHHF. This chain connects TRBV6-1 to TRBJ1-6; D ambiguous. The CDR3 runs 15 residues. Germline-derived CDR1 and CDR2 are MNHNS and SASEGT.

The chain uses TRBV20-1 and TRBJ1-5, with 7 bases matching TRBD1. The CDR3 is 14 amino acids. Losses at the gene ends were 1 base for V and 2 bases for J; bases not matched to a gene: 2. The germline V gene has CDR1 DFQATT and CDR2 SNEGSKA (reference sequence). CDR3 DNA: TGCAGTGCTAGAGTAGGGGGCGGCAATCAGCCCCAGCATTTT. Amino acids: CSARVGGGNQPQHF.

This clonotype was counted ten times or more. The chain is built from TRBV7-2 and TRBJ2-4; D gene ambiguous. The germline CDR1 and CDR2 sequences are SGHTA and FQGNSA. This CDR3 has 14 amino acids. V was clipped by 1 base and J by 5 bases, with 9 bases between them. CDR3 protein: CASSLEVGQNIQYF. Written as DNA, the CDR3 is TGTGCCAGCAGCTTAGAAGTCGGCCAAAACATTCAGTACTTC.

V usage is TRBV30 and J usage is TRBJ1-1, with TRBD1 matching 7 bases. The CDR3 loop spans 14 amino acids. Trimming removed 3 bases from V and 12 bases from J; junction bases left unmatched: 16. Germline CDR1 reads GTSNPN; CDR2 reads SVGIG (reference sequence). The CDR3 DNA follows: TGTGCCTGGAGCTTCTCTAAAGACAGGGAGTTGACTTTCTTT. This encodes CAWSFSKDRELTFF. Full variable domain (remainder filled in from reference TRBV30 and TRBJ1-1): SQTIHQWPATLVQPVGSPLSLECTVEGTSNPNLYWYRQAAGRGLQLLFYSVGIGQISSEVPQNLSASRPQDRQFILSSKKLLLSDSGFYLCAWSFSKDRELTFFGQGTRLTVV.

The chain uses TRBV5-4 and TRBJ1-1; no definite D call. Germline V gene data show CDR1 as SGHNT and CDR2 as YYREEE (reference sequence). V lost 5 bases and J 1 base, leaving 9 bases between the germline ends. The CDR3 runs to 13 residues. The CDR3 nucleotides are TGTGCCAGCAGGTTTTGGGCGAACACTGAAGCTTTCTTT. Translating it yields CASRFWANTEAFF.

CDR3 residues: CASSQAASGSYRYEQYF. The CDR3 DNA is TGTGCCAGCAGCCAAGCCGCTAGCGGGAGTTACAGATACGAGCAGTACTTC. This chain uses TRBV28 with TRBJ2-7; 10 bases align to TRBD2. The CDR3 is 17 amino acids. The V segment lost 6 bases and the J segment 4 bases; nucleotides outside the gene matches: 15. Germline CDR1 and CDR2: MDHEN and SYDVKM.

The chain employs TRBV27 and TRBJ1-5; D is perhaps TRBD1 (6 bases). V was shortened by 2 bases and J by 4 bases, with 12 bases between the two germline ends. This CDR3 is 15 amino acids long. Germline V gives CDR1 MNHEY, CDR2 SMNVEV (reference sequence). The CDR3 sequence is CASSLQGKGNQPQHF. DNA of the CDR3: TGTGCCAGCAGTTTACAGGGGAAAGGGAATCAGCCCCAGCATTTT.

The sample holds a few counts of this clonotype. The V gene is TRBV15, the J gene TRBJ2-3; either TRBD1 or TRBD2 may supply D (5 bases each). The germline V gene encodes CDR1 LNHNV and CDR2 YYDKDF (reference sequence). The CDR3 covers 17 residues. V was clipped by 1 base and J by 3 bases, with 17 bases between them. CDR3 amino acids: CATSRARGDGATDTQYF. The CDR3 bases are TGTGCCACCAGCAGAGCCCGGGGCGACGGAGCAACAGATACGCAGTATTTT.

This clonotype was observed a few times. The rearrangement joins TRBV30 to TRBJ2-4; 7 positions match TRBD1. CDR3 length: 12 amino acids. Unmatched junction bases numbered 7, after V lost 0 bases and J lost 14 bases. CDR1 is GTSNPN and CDR2 is SVGIG in the germline V gene (reference sequence). CDR3 nucleotides: TGTGCCTGGAGTGTACGAGGGGGCGTTAAGTACTTC. Its protein product is CAWSVRGGVKYF.

Many counts were recorded for this clonotype. One base away lies a much larger clone, so this may be a sequencing read error. The rearrangement joins TRBV28 to TRBJ1-2; D is unresolved. Trimming cost V 5 bases and J 2 bases, with 24 bases left between them. CDR1 and CDR2 from the germline V gene are MDHEN and SYDVKM. The CDR3 length is 18 residues. The CDR3 bases are TGTGCCAGCAGTCCGATAATCTCAAGGAGAACCACAAACTATGGCTACACCTTC. Encoded protein: CASSPIISRRTTNYGYTF.

There are a few counts of this clonotype. This chain uses TRBV20-1 with TRBJ2-5; no definite D call. With 4 bases removed from V and 1 base from J, the gap between germline ends came to 13 bases. Looked up from germline, CDR1 is DFQATT and CDR2 is SNEGSKA (reference sequence). There are 14 residues in the CDR3. For the CDR3, the DNA is TGCAGTGCTAATAGGTTCGGATTCCAAGAGACCCAGTACTTC. Translating gives CSANRFGFQETQYF.

This clonotype has only a few counts. The chain is built from TRBV6-5 and TRBJ2-7, with a possible D match to TRBD2 (6 bases). The V gene lost 0 bases and the J gene lost 5 bases, with 14 bases spanning the gap. CDR3 length: 15 residues. Germline-derived CDR1 and CDR2 are MNHEY and SVGAGI. CDR3 sequence (DNA): TGTGCCAGCAGTTACTCGCGCCGGGGGACGAACGAGCAGTACTTC. This sequence encodes CASSYSRRGTNEQYF.

This clonotype was observed a handful of times. The junction and the germline gene differ at one end; a read error may be behind it. This chain joins TRBV4-1 and TRBJ2-2, with D possibly called TRBD1 or TRBD2 (5 bases each). This CDR3 spans 13 amino acids. Germline lookup yields CDR1 MGHRA and CDR2 YSYEKL. CDR3 amino acids: CASSQEGMGELFF. The CDR3 coding sequence is TGCGCCAGCAGTCAAGAGGGGATGGGGGAGCTGTTTTTT.

V gene TRBV3-1 combines with J gene TRBJ2-1; TRBD2 matches at 11 bases. This CDR3 has 16 residues. Germline-derived CDR1 and CDR2 are LGHDT and YNNKEL (reference sequence). V dropped 2 bases and J dropped 8; count of bases not matched to a gene: 8. This chain's CDR3 is CASSQRTSGSSDEQFF. DNA of the CDR3: TGTGCCAGCAGCCAACGGACTAGCGGGTCGTCTGATGAGCAGTTCTTC.

The chain recombines TRBV20-1 with TRBJ2-5, with 8 bases aligning to TRBD2. This CDR3 spans 14 amino acids. Trimming took 2 bases from V and 4 from J; bases not matched to a gene: 6. CDR1 is DFQATT, CDR2 SNEGSKA, per germline (reference sequence). CDR3 coding DNA: TGCAGTGCTAGACGAGCGGGAGTCTTAGAGACCCAGTACTTC. It yields the protein CSARRAGVLETQYF.

This chain joins TRBV5-1 and TRBJ2-3; no clear D gene. V lost 5 bases and J 2 bases, leaving 9 bases between the germline ends. This CDR3 is 13 amino acids long. Germline V CDR1 and CDR2: SGHRS, YFSETQ. In DNA form, the CDR3 reads TGCGCCAGCAGGGTTGAGTTCACAGATACGCAGTATTTT. As protein: CASRVEFTDTQYF. Supplemented by reference TRBV5-1 and TRBJ2-3, the full variable domain reads KAGVTQTPRYLIKTRGQQVTLSCSPISGHRSVSWYQQTPGQGLQFLFEYFSETQRNKGNFPGRFSGRQFSNSRSEMNVSTLELGDSALYLCASRVEFTDTQYFGPGTRLTVL.

This clonotype has a single count. The J gene is TRBJ1-5, the V gene TRBV19, with a tentative D call TRBD1 (6 bases). Germline lookup yields CDR1 LNHDA and CDR2 SQIVND (reference sequence). Trimming pared 7 bases from V and 6 bases from J, leaving 16 bases between. This CDR3 spans 14 amino acids. The chain's CDR3 is CASKLQGSGQPQHF. CDR3 DNA sequence: TGTGCCAGTAAGCTACAGGGATCGGGTCAGCCCCAGCATTTT.

There are a few counts of this clonotype. V and J are TRBV11-2 and TRBJ2-3, with 10 bases that match TRBD2. The CDR3 consists of 16 residues. After removal of 4 bases from V and 0 bases from J, the junction contained 4 bases not matched to a gene. Germline V gives CDR1 SGHAT, CDR2 FQNNGV. In DNA form, the CDR3 reads TGTGCCAGCAGCTCACTGACTAGCGGGAGCACAGATACGCAGTATTTT. It specifies CASSSLTSGSTDTQYF.

This clonotype was recorded many times. The chain joins TRBV6-1 to TRBJ2-5, with 8 bases lining up with TRBD1. Germline V gives CDR1 MNHNS, CDR2 SASEGT. CDR3 length: 14 residues. V dropped 10 bases and J dropped 4; count of bases not matched to a gene: 11. CDR3: CAINRGFPLETQYF. The CDR3 coding sequence is TGTGCCATAAACAGGGGGTTTCCTTTAGAGACCCAGTACTTC.

This chain uses TRBV3-1 with TRBJ2-7; D is possibly TRBD2 (6 bases). Germline-derived CDR1 and CDR2 are LGHDT and YNNKEL (reference sequence). The germline V and J ends were trimmed by 4 bases and 1 base, with 11 bases remaining between them. CDR3 length: 14 amino acids. CDR3 residues: CASSRDWDSYEQYF. For the CDR3, the DNA is TGTGCCAGCAGCCGGGACTGGGATTCCTACGAGCAGTACTTC.

In the case of this clonotype: A much larger clonotype is one base distant, so this may be a read error. CDR3 in amino acids: CASSFERGSPLHF. The CDR3 DNA is TGTGCCAGCAGTTTTGAGAGGGGATCACCCCTCCACTTT. This chain connects TRBV12-3 or TRBV12-4 to TRBJ1-6; D might be TRBD1 (5 bases). The CDR3 has 13 amino acids. With 3 bases removed from V and 10 bases from J, the gap between germline ends came to 10 bases.

Ten or more counts support this clonotype. The rearrangement joins TRBV12-3 or TRBV12-4 to TRBJ2-1; 7 positions match TRBD2. There are 15 residues in the CDR3. The ends lost 6 bases at V and 5 bases at J; junction bases unmatched: 10. CDR3 sequence: CASSTGLVSHNEQFF. The CDR3, as DNA: TGTGCCAGCAGCACTGGACTAGTATCCCACAATGAGCAGTTCTTC.

This clonotype came up many times. The rearrangement links TRBV10-2 to TRBJ2-5; 11 bases map to TRBD2. Germline loops: CDR1 WSHSY, CDR2 SAAADI. The CDR3 is made up of 14 amino acids. V was clipped by 6 bases and J by 3 bases; unmatched bases: 3. The CDR3 region is CASRWGLAEETQYF. The CDR3 nucleotides read TGCGCCAGCAGATGGGGACTAGCGGAAGAGACCCAGTACTTC.

As concerns this clonotype: With a much larger clone just one base away, this may be a read error. The V call is TRBV6-2 or TRBV6-3, the J call TRBJ2-7; the D gene is possibly TRBD2 (7 bases). Per the germline V gene, CDR1 is MNHEY and CDR2 is SVGEGT. V dropped 6 bases and J dropped 4 bases, with 16 bases sitting between them. CDR3 size: 14 residues. The CDR3 reads CASSTGGRGYEQYF. CDR3 DNA sequence: TGTGCCAGCAGCACCGGGGGGCGTGGGTACGAGCAGTACTTC.

This clonotype was seen ten or more times. One end of the junction fails to match germline, which may point to a read error. The chain joins TRBV12-3 or TRBV12-4 to TRBJ2-7; weak D call: TRBD1 (5 bases). The CDR3 runs 14 residues. The CDR3 loop reads CASSFSGSHYKQYF. The CDR3 DNA is TGTGCCAGCAGTTTCTCAGGGTCGCACTACAAGCAGTACTTC.